Sequencing of this TCR beta chain was carried out in a study of quantifying T cell responses using KT2 cells. Across the study: RNA was reverse transcribed with TCR alpha and beta constant-region primers.

A single-stranded UMI oligo with SP2 sequence was ligated to cDNA 3' ends. An equimolar mix of RC1.1 and RC1.2 primed the beta chain across TRBC1 and TRBC2. MiXCR, applied by TCRdb to the UMI-ligation and nested PCR reads, yields one record per CDR3 protein. The sample lists fewer than 60,000 distinct CDR3 sequences; roughly 10% were seen once. This CDR3 has 13 residues. Between the trimmed V and J ends, which lost 3 bases and 5 bases, there was a span of 13 bases. CDR1 is DFQATT, CDR2 SNEGSKA, per germline (reference sequence). The material sequenced was PBMCs spiked with cells of the T cell clone KT2. The genes are TRBV20-1 and TRBJ1-1; D gene unclear. The TCR originated in a human donor. The chain's CDR3 is CSARAGWRTEAFF. Written as DNA, the CDR3 is TGCAGTGCTAGGGCGGGGTGGAGGACTGAAGCTTTCTTT.